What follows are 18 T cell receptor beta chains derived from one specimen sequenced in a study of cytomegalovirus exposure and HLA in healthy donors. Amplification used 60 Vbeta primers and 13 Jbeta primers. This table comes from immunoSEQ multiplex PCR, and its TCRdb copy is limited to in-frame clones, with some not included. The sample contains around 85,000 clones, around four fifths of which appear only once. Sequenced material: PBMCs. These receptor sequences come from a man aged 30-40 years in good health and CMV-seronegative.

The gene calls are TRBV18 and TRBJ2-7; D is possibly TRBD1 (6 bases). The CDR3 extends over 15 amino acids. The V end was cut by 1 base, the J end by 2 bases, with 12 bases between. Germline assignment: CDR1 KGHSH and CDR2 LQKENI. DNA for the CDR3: TGTGCCAGCTCACCACGGAGGACAGACACCTACGAGCAGTACTTC. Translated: CASSPRRTDTYEQYF.

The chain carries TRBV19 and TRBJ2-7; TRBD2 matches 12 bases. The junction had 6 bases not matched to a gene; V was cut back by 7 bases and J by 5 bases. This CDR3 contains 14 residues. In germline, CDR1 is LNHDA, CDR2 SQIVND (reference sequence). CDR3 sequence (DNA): TGTGCCAGTACCCCTCTAGCGGGGGGGCACGAGCAGTACTTC. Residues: CASTPLAGGHEQYF.

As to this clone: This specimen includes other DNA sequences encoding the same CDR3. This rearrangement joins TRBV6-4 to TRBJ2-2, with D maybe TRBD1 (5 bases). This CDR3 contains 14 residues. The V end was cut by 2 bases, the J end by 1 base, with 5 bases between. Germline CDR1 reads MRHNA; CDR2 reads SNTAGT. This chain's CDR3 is CASSDGQNTGELFF. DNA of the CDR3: TGTGCCAGCAGTGACGGACAGAACACCGGGGAGCTGTTTTTT.

CDR3 coding DNA: TGTGCCAGCAGCAGGGACTTCTCGGAGCTGTTTTTT. Protein: CASSRDFSELFF. This chain connects TRBV2 to TRBJ2-2; D possibly corresponds to TRBD2 (6 bases). V lost 6 bases and J 10 bases, leaving 12 bases between the germline ends. The V gene's germline CDR1 is SNHLY and CDR2 FYNNEI. The CDR3 contains 12 residues.

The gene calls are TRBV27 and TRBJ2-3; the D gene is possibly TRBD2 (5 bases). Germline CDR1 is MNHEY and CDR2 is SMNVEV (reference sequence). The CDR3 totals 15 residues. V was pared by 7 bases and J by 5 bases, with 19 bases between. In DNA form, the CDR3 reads TGTGCCAGCATTCTGACTATCCGTGAAATAGATACGCAGTATTTT. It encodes CASILTIREIDTQYF.

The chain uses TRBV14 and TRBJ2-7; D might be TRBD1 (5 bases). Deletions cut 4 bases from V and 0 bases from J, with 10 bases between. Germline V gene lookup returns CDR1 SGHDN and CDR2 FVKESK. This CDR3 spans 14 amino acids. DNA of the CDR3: TGTGCCAGCAGCCTGGACACAGCCTCCTACGAGCAGTACTTC. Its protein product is CASSLDTASYEQYF.

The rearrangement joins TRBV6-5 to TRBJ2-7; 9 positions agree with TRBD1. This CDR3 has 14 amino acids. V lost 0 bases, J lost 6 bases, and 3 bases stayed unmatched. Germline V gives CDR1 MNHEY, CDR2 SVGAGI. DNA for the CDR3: TGTGCCAGCAGTTACTCAGGGACAGGGAGCGAGCAGTACTTC. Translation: CASSYSGTGSEQYF.

CDR3 sequence reads: CASSPDRISTEAFF. Written as DNA, the CDR3 is TGTGCCAGCAGCCCCGATCGAATTAGCACTGAAGCTTTCTTT. The rearrangement links TRBV7-8 to TRBJ1-1; D is undetermined. Trimming removed 5 bases at V and 4 bases at J, with 14 bases between. The length of the CDR3 is 14 residues. The germline gives CDR1 SGHVS, CDR2 FQNEAQ.

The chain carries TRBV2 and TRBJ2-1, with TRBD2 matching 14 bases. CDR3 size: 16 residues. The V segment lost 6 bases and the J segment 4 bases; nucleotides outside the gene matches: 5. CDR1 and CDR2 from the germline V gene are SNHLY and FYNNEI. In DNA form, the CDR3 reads TGTGCCAGCAGAGCAGGGACTAGCGGGGGATACAATGAGCAGTTCTTC. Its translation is CASRAGTSGGYNEQFF.

CDR3 in DNA: TGTGCCAGCAGCGGGACAGGGGGATGGGACTATGGCTACACCTTC. The encoded protein is CASSGTGGWDYGYTF. This sequence joins TRBV5-4 and TRBJ1-2; 11 bases map to TRBD1. V lost 4 bases and J lost 3; bases outside the gene matches: 5. The CDR3 loop spans 15 amino acids. Germline V lookup: CDR1 SGHNT, CDR2 YYREEE (reference sequence).

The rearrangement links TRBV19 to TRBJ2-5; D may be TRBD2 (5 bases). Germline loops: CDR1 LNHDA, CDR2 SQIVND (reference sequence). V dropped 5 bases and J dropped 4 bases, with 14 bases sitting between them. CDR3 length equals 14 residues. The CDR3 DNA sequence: TGTGCCAGTAGTCCCCCGCGCGGGTCAGAGACCCAGTACTTC. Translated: CASSPPRGSETQYF.

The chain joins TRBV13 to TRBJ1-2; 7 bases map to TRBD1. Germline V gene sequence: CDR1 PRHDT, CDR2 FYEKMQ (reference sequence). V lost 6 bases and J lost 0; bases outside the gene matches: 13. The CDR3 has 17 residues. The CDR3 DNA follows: TGTGCCAGCAGAGTTCGACAGGGACCCCGAACTAACTATGGCTACACCTTC. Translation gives CASRVRQGPRTNYGYTF.

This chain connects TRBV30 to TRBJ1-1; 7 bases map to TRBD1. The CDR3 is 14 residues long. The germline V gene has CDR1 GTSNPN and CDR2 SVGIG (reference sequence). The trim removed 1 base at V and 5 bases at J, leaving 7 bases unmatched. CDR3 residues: CAWSGGTVYTEAFF. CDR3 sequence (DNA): TGTGCCTGGAGTGGAGGGACAGTCTATACTGAAGCTTTCTTT.

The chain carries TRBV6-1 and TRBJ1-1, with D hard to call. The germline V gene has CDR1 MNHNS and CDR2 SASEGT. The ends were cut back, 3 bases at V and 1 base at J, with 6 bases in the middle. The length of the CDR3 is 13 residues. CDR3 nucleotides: TGTGCCAGCAGTGATAATAGGAACACTGAAGCTTTCTTT. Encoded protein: CASSDNRNTEAFF.

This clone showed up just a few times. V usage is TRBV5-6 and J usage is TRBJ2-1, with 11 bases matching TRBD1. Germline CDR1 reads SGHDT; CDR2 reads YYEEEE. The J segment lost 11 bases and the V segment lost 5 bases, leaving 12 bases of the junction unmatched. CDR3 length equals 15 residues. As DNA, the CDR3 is TGTGCCAGCAGTGCCGGGACAGGGGGTCTAGATAAGCAGTTCTTC. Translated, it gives CASSAGTGGLDKQFF.

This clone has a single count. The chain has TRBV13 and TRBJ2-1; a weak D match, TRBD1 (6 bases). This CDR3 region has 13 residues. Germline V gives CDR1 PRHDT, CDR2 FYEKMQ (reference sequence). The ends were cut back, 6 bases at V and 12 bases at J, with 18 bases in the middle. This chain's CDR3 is CASRVLQGRGQFF. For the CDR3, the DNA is TGTGCCAGCAGGGTATTACAGGGCCGTGGGCAGTTCTTC.

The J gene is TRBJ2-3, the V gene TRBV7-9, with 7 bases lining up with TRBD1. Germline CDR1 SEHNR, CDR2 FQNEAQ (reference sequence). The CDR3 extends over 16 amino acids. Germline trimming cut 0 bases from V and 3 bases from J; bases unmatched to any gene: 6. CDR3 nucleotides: TGTGCCAGCAGCTTAGCGGAACAGGGGAGAACAGATACGCAGTATTTT. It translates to CASSLAEQGRTDTQYF.

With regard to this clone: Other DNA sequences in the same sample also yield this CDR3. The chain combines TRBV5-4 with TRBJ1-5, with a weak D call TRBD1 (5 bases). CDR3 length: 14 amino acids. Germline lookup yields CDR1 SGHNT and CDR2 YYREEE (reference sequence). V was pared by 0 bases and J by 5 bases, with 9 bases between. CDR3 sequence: CASSLGGGDQPQHF. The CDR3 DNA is TGTGCCAGCAGCTTGGGGGGAGGGGATCAGCCCCAGCATTTT.